This T cell receptor (beta chain) comes out of a study of cytomegalovirus exposure and HLA in healthy donors (TCRdb year 2017). Regarding the research as a whole: According to an earlier analysis of 587 of the donors, about 179 million T cells yielded 90 million to 130 million unique TCR beta sequences and less than 300 Gb of sequence data. Every repertoire in the discovery cohort had been generated on one and the same sequencing platform. Alongside the repertoire data, information on donor age, sex, ethnicity and CMV serostatus was compiled. The study aimed to test whether signatures of past pathogen exposure could be identified by cataloging public T cell receptors. Several DR-DQ haplotypes were handled as single units for association and clustering because linkage in the cohort was strong. To predict cytomegalovirus infection status, the study brought together high-throughput TCR immunosequencing, statistical association of individual TCRs with disease status, and machine learning. In a later genetic analysis, genome-wide SNP genotypes for about three fifths of the 666 donors were used, and that subset was treated as a discovery cohort. To study patterns of TCR occurrence, a later analysis re-analyzed previously published TCR beta repertoires from around 700 donors and added high-resolution HLA genotyping. Among the approximately 430 genotyped donors, approximately 81% belonged to the genetic ancestry cluster associated with self-reported Caucasian donors. In the later analysis, no new phenotypic data were used to find candidate immune exposures; instead, reliance was placed on TCR beta sequences and their occurrence across donors. An early release that covered 500 to 800 HLA-typed donors contained about 300 gigabases of sequencing data and about 84 million unique TCR sequences. Along with the roughly 670-subject first cohort, a separate validation cohort of around 110 different subjects was used. An earlier analysis of some 500 of the donors applied high-throughput TCR beta sequencing to assess whether each TCR beta V gene segment acted as functional or pseudogenic. The number of typed donors differed by locus: 629-630 for A, B, C, DRB1 and DQB1; approximately 540 for DQA1; 606 for DPA1; and about 450 for DPB1. HLA typing covered class I and class II loci at four-digit resolution. The study used immunosequencing to profile the T cell repertoires of 670 or so subjects and linked those repertoires to cytomegalovirus serostatus. Among about 390 genotyped donors of the cohort, an average of about 240,000 unique TCR beta nucleotide sequences were sequenced per donor, roughly a sixth of them non-productive. Paper-wide results and their limitations: Because the 87-base-pair reads could not distinguish some IMGT-functional V segments, including TRBV6-2 and TRBV6-3, those segments were excluded. The classifier was reported to diagnose cytomegalovirus status with high specificity and sensitivity in both the original cohort and the validation cohort. In a later analysis, TCR association rates were found to vary across HLA loci, with the most associated TCRs seen for DRB1 alleles and the fewest for HLA-C alleles. In a later genetic analysis, fewer N-insertions in productive TCRs were reported among donors in an Asian-associated ancestry cluster than the approximately 670-donor mean. In a later genetic analysis, a missense DCLRE1C variant was associated with V-gene and J-gene trimming of TCR beta chains, and the association was replicated in an independent cohort. An earlier analysis of approximately 590 of the donors showed that most TCR beta V segments appeared in productive rearrangements either about 87% or about 30% of the time, which broadly matched IMGT annotations. Three of the identified cytomegalovirus-associated TCR beta chains were confirmed in vitro to be specific for cytomegalovirus antigens. Most TCR sequences were observed very rarely across donors, whereas some public TCRs were present in many individuals. A later analysis associated 15,000 or so TCR beta sequences with specific HLA alleles at a false discovery rate of 0.05. HLA typing was unavailable for some donors at each locus, so association tests used only the typed subset. A total of some 180 TCR beta chains were listed by the study as associated with cytomegalovirus. CMV serostatus was the only immune exposure information available for the cohort. A cluster of highly shared sequence variants was judged likely to be a technical artifact of the sequencing pipeline. In a later analysis, HLA-associated TCR beta chains showed more clonal expansion and lower generation probabilities than non-associated chains that were equally common. The presence/absence analyses assumed that sequencing depth was roughly uniform across donors, and that assumption may not be true. A later analysis reported that several top co-occurrence clusters appeared linked to parvovirus B19, influenza, CMV and Epstein-Barr virus. A later analysis found that most CMV-associated TCR beta chains appeared HLA-restricted, with HLA associations seemingly driven largely by CMV exposure. Because counts were too low, roughly 18 rarely observed V segments, including chromosome 9 orphons, were left out of the earlier analysis of about 500 of the donors. Strong co-occurrence of HLA alleles, especially DR and DQ, made assigning TCR associations to individual alleles difficult. Correlated functional status among segregating V segments might reflect linkage disequilibrium, but an unknown experimental factor could not be ruled out. A further reported finding was that TCR beta sequences accurately predicted the HLA-A and HLA-B alleles for most subjects in the first cohort. The cohort was sequenced for TCR beta chains only, and without alpha or paired-chain data the features that could be detected were limited. According to the authors, the approach could potentially be generalized to other disease states and immunological phenotypes.

This clone came up once. Its antigen specificity is not known. There are no base qualities to consult, and no much larger clone falls within one base. The library was prepared using the immunoSEQ multiplex PCR assay. A mixture of 60 forward primers for TCR Vbeta segments and 13 reverse primers for TCR Jbeta segments was used in the multiplex PCR. The CDR3 region of rearranged TCR beta genes was amplified from genomic DNA with a multiplex PCR assay. On the Illumina HiSeq System, the amplified TCR beta libraries were sequenced as 87-base-pair reads. Per the authors' processing: A later analysis counted approximately 76 million unique TCR beta chains across the 600 to 850 repertoires, and 10 million to 11 million of these chains were shared by at least two donors. Raw reads were error-corrected and collapsed into unique sequences by a nearest-neighbor algorithm in which closely related sequences were merged to remove PCR and sequencing errors. V, D and J gene segments were assigned by aligning CDR3 sequences to IMGT reference sequences. For a sequence to be retained, at least a six-nucleotide match to both a V gene segment and a J gene segment was required. Rearrangements were called productive when the CDR3 lacked stop codons and stayed in frame with V and J; all others were non-productive. CDR3 was defined according to IMGT convention as the region running from the second conserved V-encoded cysteine to the conserved J-encoded phenylalanine. Sequences without an unambiguous match to a single V gene segment were excluded from the earlier analysis of about 600 of the donors. An earlier analysis of 500 to 700 of the donors classified V segments as functional when productive rearrangements were above 56.7% and as segregating when the standard deviation between donors was above 5%. To diagnose cytomegalovirus status from the catalog of TCR beta chain sequences, a statistical classification framework was built. In a later analysis, V and J genes were assigned by comparing TCR nucleotide sequences against IMGT/GENE-DB human TR gene sequences. A later analysis assigned CDR3 sequences and most-parsimonious VDJ recombination scenarios with the TCRdist pipeline. In a later analysis, every TCR beta chain was defined by the combination of its CDR3 amino acid sequence and its V-gene family, and reads without a unique V-gene family were dropped. As a way to deal with suspected cross-contamination and a sequencing artifact, a later analysis dropped 500 to 700 nucleotide sequences that were highly shared and had low generation probability. For each public chain, a later analysis derived a clonal expansion index from normalized ranks of inferred template counts within each repertoire. In a later analysis, generation probabilities were computed with a VDJ recombination model fitted to out-of-frame rearrangements, and the resulting probabilities were checked against IGoR. In a later analysis, TCR-TCR, TCR-HLA and TCR-CMV co-occurrence was scored with hypergeometric tests, and a repertoire-size bias correction was applied to TCR pairs. A later analysis estimated false discovery rates by permuting HLA or CMV assignments 20 times. In a later analysis, co-occurring TCRs were grouped using DBSCAN, with TCRdist sequence similarity added in when clustering inside HLA-allele-positive subsets. Co-occurrence clustering excluded repertoires with fewer than 30,000 or more than 120,000 public chains, plus five with anomalous nucleotide sharing. TCRdb obtained this table from immuneACCESS and retained in-frame rearrangements with V and J assigned. These tables miss some clones; where compared with another copy, unresolved V genes account for less than half of the shortfall, and the remainder is unexplained. V and J calls and clone size are given by that table; D and trimming were obtained from the DNA. The sample has approximately 170,000 clones on record, 75% to 90% of them singletons. The ten top clones hold under 3% of the sample.

CDR1 and CDR2, per the germline V gene (reference sequence), are MNHNY and SVGAGI. Spanning cysteine to phenylalanine, the CDR3 consists of 16 amino acids. The entry retains the CDR3 DNA only, 48 bases that are in frame from base 1. Trimmed from V: 5 bases; trimmed from J: 3 bases; junction bases lacking a gene match: 10. The cohort comprised around 700 healthy bone marrow donors. Cohort members were all nominally healthy when sampled, although unrecorded immune exposures were likely present. The donor was CMV seronegative and belonged to the group of 350 to 400 seronegative cohort members. Every donor gave a peripheral blood sample, and the peripheral blood mononuclear cells from that sample were used for TCR beta sequencing. The Qiagen DNeasy Blood Extraction Kit was used to extract genomic DNA from the blood cell samples.

The sequence is built from TRBV6-6 and TRBJ1-1, with 9 bases in between that match TRBD1. The material sequenced was PBMCs. This sequence was found in a male donor in good health and CMV-seronegative. The bases read TGTGCCAGCAGTCAGGACAGGGGATCGTGGGACACTGAAGCTTTCTTT. This gives the protein CASSQDRGSWDTEAFF.